This T cell receptor (beta chain) appears in the sequencing data of a study of T cells expressing NK-cell markers. Overall study: Repertoire data for TCR beta were derived from sorted T cells (CD3+CD56+NKG2C+, CD3+CD56+NKG2C- and CD3+CD56-NKG2C+). Of eight sequenced donors, seven were HCMV-seropositive and one HCMV-seronegative. Points from the study as a whole: NKG2C+ dominant clonotype frequencies in five or six donors were roughly 1.0-7.5% of CD8+ T cells. Whether expanded NKG2C+ T cell clones recognized HCMV stayed uncertain.

In regard to this clonotype: The antigen is undetermined.

This CDR3 has 13 amino acids. The V gene's germline CDR1 is MDHEN and CDR2 SYDVKM. TCRdb reworked the 5' RACE reads into one entry per CDR3 protein, no DNA. With about 110,000 distinct CDR3 sequences in the sample, the ten largest clones hold 15% to 20%. Input material: blood T cells: a sorted CD56 or NKG2C T cell subset, CD4+ or CD8+ T cells, or bulk PBMC T cells (not recorded which). The receptor comes from a woman aged 18 to 75 in good health. The rearrangement joins TRBV28 to TRBJ2-7; the D gene TCRdb calls, TRBD1, cannot be checked with no DNA. This CDR3 reads CAIAPGQGNEQYF.